Detailed here is one T cell receptor (beta chain). The CDR3 sequence is 14 residues long. CDR1 and CDR2 from the germline V gene are SGHRS and YFSETQ. Deletions cut 0 bases from V and 1 base from J, with 7 bases between. These data are taken from a study of cytomegalovirus exposure and HLA in healthy donors. Researchers ran the PCR with 60 Vbeta and 13 Jbeta primers. Repertoires were generated with immunoSEQ multiplex PCR, while TCRdb's copy carries only in-frame clones and drops some. The table records around 110,000 clones, just under 70% of them present only once. This sequence was found in a man between 25 and 39 years old in good health and CMV-seropositive. What was sequenced was PBMCs. The gene calls are TRBV5-1 and TRBJ1-1; D is unclear. DNA for the CDR3: TGCGCCAGCAGCTTGGACAGCCAGAACACTGAAGCTTTCTTT. It yields the protein CASSLDSQNTEAFF. Looking up the rest from reference TRBV5-1 and TRBJ1-1 gives the full variable domain: KAGVTQTPRYLIKTRGQQVTLSCSPISGHRSVSWYQQTPGQGLQFLFEYFSETQRNKGNFPGRFSGRQFSNSRSEMNVSTLELGDSALYLCASSLDSQNTEAFFGQGTRLTVV.